This is a list of T cell receptor beta chains from one sample in a study of CD4 and CD8 cells across lung adenocarcinoma regions. TCRdb ran MiXCR on the PCR reads and lists one entry per CDR3 protein. Here the sample spans around 25,000 distinct CDR3 sequences, 50% being singletons. Sequencing was carried out using CD8+ T cells from the center of a lung tumor. The receptors come from a male donor with lung adenocarcinoma. The CD4 and CD8 labels of this study may be unreliable. Each CDR3 is given with its conserved first and last residue. D genes are given only for firm matches. Size values are once, few and many counts, or a class for expanded clones, and some rows have none.

V gene	clone size	D gene	J gene	CDR3 protein	CDR3 DNA
TRBV10-2	-	-	TRBJ2-2	CASSTPGSTGELFF	TGCGCCAGCAGTACACCAGGGTCCACCGGGGAGCTGTTTTTT
TRBV6-1	-	-	TRBJ2-4	CASSALGITKNIQYF	TGTGCCAGCAGTGCCCTGGGGATAACCAAAAACATTCAGTACTTC
TRBV11-1	many	-	TRBJ2-5	CASSGDTLGTQYF	TGTGCCAGCAGTGGTGACACCCTGGGGACCCAGTACTTC
TRBV11-2	-	-	TRBJ2-2	CASSLRTNTGELFF	TGTGCCAGCAGCCTCAGGACAAACACCGGGGAGCTGTTTTTT
TRBV3-1	-	-	TRBJ2-1	CASSQGASTHDEQFF	TGTGCCAGCAGCCAAGGGGCTAGTACCCACGATGAGCAGTTCTTC
TRBV6-1	many	-	TRBJ1-3	CASSALSGNTIYF	TGTGCCAGCAGCGCGCTCTCTGGAAACACCATATATTTT
TRBV3-1	-	-	TRBJ2-1	CASSPGGPTYNEQFF	TGTGCCAGCAGCCCAGGAGGACCCACCTACAATGAGCAGTTCTTC
TRBV10-1	-	TRBD1	TRBJ2-5	CASSDYQGAAETQYF	TGCGCCAGCAGTGACTATCAGGGGGCTGCGGAGACCCAGTACTTC
TRBV12-3/TRBV12-4	-	TRBD1	TRBJ2-2	CASRPQGVNTGELFF	TGTGCCAGCAGGCCTCAGGGGGTTAACACCGGGGAGCTGTTTTTT
TRBV25-1	-	-	TRBJ2-5	CASSGITFRETQYF	TGTGCCAGCTCCGGGATAACCTTCCGAGAGACCCAGTACTTC
TRBV7-6	-	TRBD1	TRBJ2-1	CASSLGIPGQGLGEQFF	TGTGCCAGCAGCTTAGGGATACCGGGACAGGGATTAGGCGAGCAGTTCTTC
TRBV10-2	many	-	TRBJ1-1	CASSEHRATEAFF	TGCGCCAGCAGTGAGCACAGGGCTACTGAAGCTTTCTTT
TRBV10-2	-	-	TRBJ2-3	CASRMSTEDMQYF	TGCGCCAGCAGGATGTCTACCGAAGACATGCAGTATTTT
TRBV6-1	many	-	TRBJ1-4	CASSEQGHSEKLFF	TGTGCCAGCAGTGAACAGGGTCATAGTGAAAAACTGTTTTTT
TRBV11-2	many	-	TRBJ2-1	CASSLEPSSYNEQFF	TGTGCCAGCAGCTTAGAACCTTCCTCCTACAATGAGCAGTTCTTC
TRBV20-1	-	-	TRBJ2-5	CSARRGIETQYF	TGCAGTGCTAGACGGGGGATTGAGACCCAGTACTTC
TRBV6-1	many	-	TRBJ2-3	CASSLTGRGGTDTQYF	TGTGCCAGCAGTCTTACGGGCAGGGGGGGTACAGATACGCAGTATTTT
TRBV7-6	many	TRBD1	TRBJ2-7	CASSLGQGAYEQYF	TGTGCCAGCAGCTTAGGACAGGGGGCCTACGAGCAGTACTTC
TRBV6-1	-	TRBD1	TRBJ1-1	CASSGDRERFSTEAFF	TGTGCCAGCAGTGGGGACAGGGAGAGGTTTAGCACTGAAGCTTTCTTT
TRBV27	many	-	TRBJ2-1	CASSPYPLRDEQFF	TGTGCCAGCAGCCCTTACCCCCTCAGGGATGAGCAGTTCTTC
TRBV6-1	-	-	TRBJ2-5	CASSGTLGLKETQYF	TGTGCCAGCAGTGGGACACTAGGTTTGAAAGAGACCCAGTACTTC
TRBV6-1	few	TRBD2	TRBJ2-2	CASRGGGGRDTGELFF	TGTGCCAGCAGGGGGGGGGGCGGGAGGGACACCGGGGAGCTGTTTTTT
TRBV10-1	-	-	TRBJ1-1	CASSESWGARAFF	TGCGCCAGCAGTGAGTCTTGGGGGGCACGGGCTTTCTTT